The rows below give T cell receptor beta chains drawn from one sample of a study of early T cells in non-severe SARS-CoV-2 infection. MiXCR, run by TCRdb on the 5' RACE reads, gives a single entry per CDR3 protein. The data hold 55,000 to 75,000 distinct CDR3 sequences, with about 7.7% observed a single time. Sequenced material: whole blood. The receptors derive from an adult who was a healthcare worker with PCR-confirmed SARS-CoV-2 infection or an uninfected control (not recorded which). Both conserved end residues are part of each CDR3. Fields, in order: D gene, J gene, clone size, V gene, CDR3 protein, CDR3 DNA. The D gene is left open where the match is weak. Clone size is stated in some rows and not others, as once, few, many or a class when expanded.

>TRBD2|TRBJ2-7|NA|TRBV5-5
CASSLKVAGGPFSYEQYF
TGTGCCAGCAGCTTGAAGGTAGCGGGAGGGCCTTTCTCCTACGAGCAGTACTTC
>TRBD1|TRBJ2-3|NA|TRBV15
CATSVRTGAVTDTQYF
TGTGCCACCAGCGTCCGGACAGGGGCCGTCACAGATACGCAGTATTTT
>TRBD2|TRBJ2-7|NA|TRBV5-1
CASSPGTSGSGYEQYF
TGCGCCAGCAGCCCGGGGACTAGCGGGAGTGGGTACGAGCAGTACTTC
>TRBD2|TRBJ2-1|few|TRBV6-4
CASSLAGEVDEQFF
TGTGCCAGCAGCCTAGCGGGAGAGGTTGATGAGCAGTTCTTC
>TRBD1|TRBJ2-1|few|TRBV4-1
CASSQGAGGGYNEQFF
TGCGCCAGCAGCCAAGGTGCAGGGGGTGGCTACAATGAGCAGTTCTTC
>TRBD1|TRBJ2-1|many|TRBV18
CASSPSGTGMGEQFF
TGTGCCAGCTCACCTTCTGGGACAGGGATGGGTGAGCAGTTCTTC
>TRBD1|TRBJ1-5|few|TRBV4-2
CASSQRGQPDQPQHF
TGTGCCAGCAGCCAGCGGGGACAGCCCGATCAGCCCCAGCATTTT
>TRBD2|TRBJ2-1|many|TRBV29-1
CSATSGSSYNEQFF
TGCAGCGCTACTAGCGGGAGCTCCTACAATGAGCAGTTCTTC
>TRBD1|TRBJ1-1|few|TRBV29-1
CSVEADRGRPEAFF
TGCAGCGTTGAGGCGGACAGGGGGCGACCTGAAGCTTTCTTT
>TRBD2|TRBJ2-3|many|TRBV28
CASSSLAGGRTDTQYF
TGTGCCAGCAGTTCTCTAGCGGGAGGCCGCACAGATACGCAGTATTTT
>NA|TRBJ2-2|few|TRBV5-4
CASSSATTADTGELFF
TGTGCCAGCAGCTCTGCTACCACCGCGGACACCGGGGAGCTGTTTTTT
>NA|TRBJ2-1|many|TRBV5-1
CASSAGTVNEQFF
TGCGCCAGCAGCGCGGGGACCGTCAATGAGCAGTTCTTC
>TRBD1|TRBJ1-1|many|TRBV7-3
CASSLTGQGNTEAFF
TGTGCCAGCAGCTTAACGGGACAGGGGAACACTGAAGCTTTCTTT
>TRBD2|TRBJ2-1|few|TRBV12-3/TRBV12-4
CASSSNSGNHYNEQFF
TGTGCCAGCAGTTCCAATAGCGGGAACCACTACAATGAGCAGTTCTTC
>TRBD2|TRBJ2-1|many|TRBV7-6
CASSLAGPLAGALNEQFF
TGTGCCAGCAGCTTAGCGGGGCCGCTAGCGGGAGCACTCAATGAGCAGTTCTTC
>NA|TRBJ2-2|few|TRBV3-1
CASARTATNTGELFF
TGTGCCAGCGCTCGGACAGCGACGAACACCGGGGAGCTGTTTTTT
>TRBD2|TRBJ2-1|few|TRBV3-1
CASSQVSGGRAGEQFF
TGTGCCAGCAGCCAAGTCAGTGGCGGGAGGGCAGGTGAGCAGTTCTTC
>TRBD1|TRBJ1-1|NA|TRBV5-5
CASKQGARTEAFF
TGTGCCAGCAAGCAGGGGGCGAGAACTGAAGCTTTCTTT
>NA|TRBJ2-7|NA|TRBV4-1
CASSQDPTYEQYF
TGCGCCAGCAGCCAAGACCCCACCTACGAGCAGTACTTC
>NA|TRBJ2-7|many|TRBV11-1
CASARGHEQYF
TGTGCCAGCGCGAGAGGCCACGAGCAGTACTTC
>NA|TRBJ1-1|few|TRBV29-1
CSVERDLNTEAFF
TGCAGCGTTGAGAGAGATCTGAACACTGAAGCTTTCTTT
>TRBD2|TRBJ2-3|many|TRBV7-8
CASSTASGHDTQYF
TGTGCCAGCAGCACCGCTAGCGGACACGATACGCAGTATTTT
>NA|TRBJ2-1|few|TRBV30
CAWSVQRGAGSYNEQFF
TGTGCCTGGAGTGTACAGAGGGGCGCGGGCTCCTACAATGAGCAGTTCTTC
>NA|TRBJ2-1|many|TRBV3-1
CASSQEWAGRKYNEQFF
TGTGCCAGCAGCCAAGAATGGGCGGGACGCAAATACAATGAGCAGTTCTTC
>TRBD2|TRBJ2-3|many|TRBV2
CASTLLAGVTDTQYF
TGTGCCAGCACGTTACTAGCGGGAGTCACAGATACGCAGTATTTT